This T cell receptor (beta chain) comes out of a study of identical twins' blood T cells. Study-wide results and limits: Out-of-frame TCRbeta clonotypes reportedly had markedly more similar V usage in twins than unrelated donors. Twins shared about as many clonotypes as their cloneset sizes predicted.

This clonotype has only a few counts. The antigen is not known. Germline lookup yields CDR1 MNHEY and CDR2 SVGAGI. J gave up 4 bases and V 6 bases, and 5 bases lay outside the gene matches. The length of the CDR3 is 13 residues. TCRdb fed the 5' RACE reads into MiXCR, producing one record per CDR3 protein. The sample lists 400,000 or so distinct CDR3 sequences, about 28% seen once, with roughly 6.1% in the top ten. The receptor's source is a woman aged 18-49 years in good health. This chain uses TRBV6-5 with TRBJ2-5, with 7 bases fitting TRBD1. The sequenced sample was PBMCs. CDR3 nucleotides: TGTGCCAGCAGAACAGGGGACGTAGAGACCCAGTACTTC. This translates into CASRTGDVETQYF.